This TCR beta chain comes out of a study of shared clonotypes between healthy human individuals. The study, taken as a whole, reports: Rarefaction showed that sequencing of sorted subsets was incomplete (despite large depth).

A note on this clone: The antigen is not known.

V lost 3 bases and J lost 8, with 10 bases in between. The CDR3 is 11 residues long. CDR1 and CDR2 from the germline V gene are GTSNPN and SVGIG (reference sequence). Per the original data handling: Because ImmunoSEQ provided only junction sequences with no quality scores, the filtering differed. Data came from immunoSEQ multiplex PCR; TCRdb stores just in-frame clones and leaves some out. V and J calls and clone size are copied from that table; D and trimming were computed from the DNA. The profile shows about 980,000 clones, 76% of them singletons. V gene TRBV30 combines with J gene TRBJ1-1, with D hard to call. The sequenced sample consisted of memory CD4+ T cells sorted from blood. As to subset: CD45RA-negative fraction. This receptor was identified in a young man in good health. The CDR3 here is CAWRNRIEAFF. The CDR3 coding sequence is TGTGCCTGGAGGAATAGGATCGAAGCTTTCTTT.